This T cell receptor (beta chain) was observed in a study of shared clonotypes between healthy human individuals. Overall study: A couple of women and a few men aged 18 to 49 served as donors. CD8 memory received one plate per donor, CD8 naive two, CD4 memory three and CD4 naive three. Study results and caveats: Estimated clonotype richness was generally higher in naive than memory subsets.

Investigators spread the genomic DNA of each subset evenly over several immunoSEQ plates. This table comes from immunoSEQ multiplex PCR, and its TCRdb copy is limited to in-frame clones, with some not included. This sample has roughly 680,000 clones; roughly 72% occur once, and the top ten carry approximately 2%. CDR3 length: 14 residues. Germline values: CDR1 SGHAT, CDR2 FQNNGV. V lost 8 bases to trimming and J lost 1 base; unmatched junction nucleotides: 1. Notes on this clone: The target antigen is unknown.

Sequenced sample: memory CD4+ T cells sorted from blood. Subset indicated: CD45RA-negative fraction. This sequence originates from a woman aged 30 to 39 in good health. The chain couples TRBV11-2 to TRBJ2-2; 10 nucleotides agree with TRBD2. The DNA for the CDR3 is TGTGCCAGCCGGACTAGCGGGAACACCGGGGAGCTGTTTTTT. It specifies CASRTSGNTGELFF.